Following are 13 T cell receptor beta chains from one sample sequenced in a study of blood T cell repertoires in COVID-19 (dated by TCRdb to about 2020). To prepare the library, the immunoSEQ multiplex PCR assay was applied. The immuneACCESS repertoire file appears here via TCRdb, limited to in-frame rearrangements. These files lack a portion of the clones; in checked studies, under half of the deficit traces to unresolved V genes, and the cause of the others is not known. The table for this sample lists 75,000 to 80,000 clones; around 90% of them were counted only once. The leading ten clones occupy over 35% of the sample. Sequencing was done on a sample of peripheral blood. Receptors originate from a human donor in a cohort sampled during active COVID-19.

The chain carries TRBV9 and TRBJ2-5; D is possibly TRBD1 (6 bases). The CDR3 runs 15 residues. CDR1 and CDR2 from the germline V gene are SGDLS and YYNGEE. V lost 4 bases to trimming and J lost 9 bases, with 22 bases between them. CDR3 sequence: CASSPRTDFRSAQYF. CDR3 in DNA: TGTGCCAGCAGCCCTCGGACAGATTTCCGGTCGGCCCAGTACTTC.

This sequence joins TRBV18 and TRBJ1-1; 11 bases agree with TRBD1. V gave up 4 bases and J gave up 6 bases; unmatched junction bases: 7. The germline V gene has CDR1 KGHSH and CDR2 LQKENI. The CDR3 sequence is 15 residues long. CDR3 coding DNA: TGTGCCAGCTCACGGACGGGACAGGGGGGCTCTGAAGCTTTCTTT. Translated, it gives CASSRTGQGGSEAFF.

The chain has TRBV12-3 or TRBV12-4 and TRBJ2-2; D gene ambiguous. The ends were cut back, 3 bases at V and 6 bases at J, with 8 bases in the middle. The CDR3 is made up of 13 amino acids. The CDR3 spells CASSFYAPGELFF. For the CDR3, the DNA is TGTGCCAGCAGTTTCTACGCTCCCGGGGAGCTGTTTTTT.

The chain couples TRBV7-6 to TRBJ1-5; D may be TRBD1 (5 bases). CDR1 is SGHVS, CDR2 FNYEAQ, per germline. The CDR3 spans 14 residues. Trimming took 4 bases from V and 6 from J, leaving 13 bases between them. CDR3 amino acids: CASSSAIGGQPQHF. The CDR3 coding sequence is TGTGCCAGCAGCTCGGCGATCGGGGGTCAGCCCCAGCATTTT.

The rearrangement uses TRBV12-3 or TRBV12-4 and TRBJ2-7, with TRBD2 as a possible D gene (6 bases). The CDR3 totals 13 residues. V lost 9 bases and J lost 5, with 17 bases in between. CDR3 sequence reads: CASNGGMDNEQYF. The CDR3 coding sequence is TGTGCCAGTAATGGAGGGATGGACAACGAGCAGTACTTC.

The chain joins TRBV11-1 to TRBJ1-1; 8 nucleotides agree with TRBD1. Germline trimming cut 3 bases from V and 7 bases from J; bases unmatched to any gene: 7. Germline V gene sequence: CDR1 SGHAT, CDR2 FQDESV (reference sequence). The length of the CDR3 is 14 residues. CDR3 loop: CASSLGTGEGEAFF. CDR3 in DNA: TGTGCCAGCAGCTTGGGGACAGGCGAGGGTGAAGCTTTCTTT.

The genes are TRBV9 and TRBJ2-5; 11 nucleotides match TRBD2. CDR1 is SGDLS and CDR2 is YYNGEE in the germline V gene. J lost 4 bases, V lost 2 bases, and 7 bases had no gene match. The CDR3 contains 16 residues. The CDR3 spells CASSVHSGRERETQYF. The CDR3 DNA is TGTGCCAGCAGCGTTCATAGCGGGAGGGAACGAGAGACCCAGTACTTC.

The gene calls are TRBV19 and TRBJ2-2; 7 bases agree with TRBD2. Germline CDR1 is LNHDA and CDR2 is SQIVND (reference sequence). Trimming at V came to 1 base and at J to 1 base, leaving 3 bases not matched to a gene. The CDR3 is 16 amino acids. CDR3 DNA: TGTGCCAGTAGTATAGGGAGCGGGATGAACACCGGGGAGCTGTTTTTT. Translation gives CASSIGSGMNTGELFF.

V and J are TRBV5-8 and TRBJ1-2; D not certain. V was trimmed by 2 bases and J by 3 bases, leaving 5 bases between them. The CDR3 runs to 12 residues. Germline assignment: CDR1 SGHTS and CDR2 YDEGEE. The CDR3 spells CASSLSHYGYTF. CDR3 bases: TGTGCCAGCAGCTTAAGCCACTATGGCTACACCTTC. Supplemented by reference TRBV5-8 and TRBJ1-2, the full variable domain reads EAGVTQSPTHLIKTRGQQATLRCSPISGHTSVYWYQQALGLGLQFLLWYDEGEERNRGNFPPRFSGRQFPNYSSELNVNALELEDSALYLCASSLSHYGYTFGSGTRLTVV.

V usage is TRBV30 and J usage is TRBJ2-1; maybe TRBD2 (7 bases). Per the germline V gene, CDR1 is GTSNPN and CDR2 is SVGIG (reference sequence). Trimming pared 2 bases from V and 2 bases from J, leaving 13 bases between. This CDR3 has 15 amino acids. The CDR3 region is CAWSLGGGAYNEQFF. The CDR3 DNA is TGTGCCTGGAGTCTAGGGGGGGGAGCCTACAATGAGCAGTTCTTC.

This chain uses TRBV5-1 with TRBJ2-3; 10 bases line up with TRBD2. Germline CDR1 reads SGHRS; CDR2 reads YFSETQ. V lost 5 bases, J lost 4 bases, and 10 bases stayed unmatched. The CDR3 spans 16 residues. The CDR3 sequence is CASSFKAGGLADTQYF. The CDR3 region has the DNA TGCGCCAGCAGTTTCAAAGCGGGGGGGTTAGCAGATACGCAGTATTTT.

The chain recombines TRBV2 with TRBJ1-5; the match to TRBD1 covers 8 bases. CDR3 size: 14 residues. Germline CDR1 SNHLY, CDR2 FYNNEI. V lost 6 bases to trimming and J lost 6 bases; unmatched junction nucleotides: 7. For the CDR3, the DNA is TGTGCCAGCAGCCAGGGACAGGTCATTCAGCCCCAGCATTTT. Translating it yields CASSQGQVIQPQHF.

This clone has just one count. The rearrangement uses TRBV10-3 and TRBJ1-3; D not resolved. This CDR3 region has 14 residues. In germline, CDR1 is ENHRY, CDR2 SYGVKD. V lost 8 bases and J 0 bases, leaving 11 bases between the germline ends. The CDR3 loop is CAIGDFSSGNTIYF. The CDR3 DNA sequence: TGTGCCATCGGAGACTTCTCCTCTGGAAACACCATATATTTT.